This T cell receptor beta chain is from a study of T cells in Graves' hyperthyroidism and ophthalmopathy. This clonotype was recorded at least ten times. Its antigen is still unknown. Findings of the study overall: Appearing also in blood were most of the thyroid clonotypes expanded above 0.001.

From RNA transcripts, TCR beta CDR3 regions were amplified. With the HTBI primer set, the TCR CDR3 went through a first round of RT-PCR. TCRdb re-analysed the multiplex PCR reads in MiXCR, keeping a single row per CDR3 protein. The data hold around 250,000 distinct CDR3 sequences, with about 24% observed a single time. Disease lasting under 3 months, a NOSPECS grade of at least 4, and a Clinical Activity Score of at least 3 were features of the ophthalmopathy patients. The source of this sequence is a woman in her forties with Graves' ophthalmopathy. Sample: blood.

This CDR3 is CASSYRATSTDTQYF. CDR3 nucleotides: TGTGCCAGCAGTTACAGAGCGACTAGCACAGATACGCAGTATTTT. The chain uses TRBV6-5 and TRBJ2-3; no firm D call. Trimming left V 2 bases short and J 0 bases short, with 9 bases between. CDR3 length: 15 residues. Germline V CDR1 and CDR2: MNHEY, SVGAGI.